The 32 T cell receptor beta chains reported below all come from one sample, sequenced in a study of blood T cells in healthy people across ages. For the second PCR, which ran for about 7 to 12 cycles, a sample-barcoded 5' primer and a J-beta primer mix were used. Each CDR3 protein is one row after TCRdb ran MiXCR on the 5' RACE reads. The data hold some 670,000 distinct CDR3 sequences, with about 51% observed a single time. The specimen sequenced was blood. All receptors come from an elderly woman in good health.

The CDR3 DNA follows: TGCAGTGCTTCCGGGACAAATCCTTCGGACAATGAGCAGTTCTTC. Its translation is CSASGTNPSDNEQFF. The chain combines TRBV20-1 with TRBJ2-1; D might be TRBD1 (6 bases). Germline V gene lookup returns CDR1 DFQATT and CDR2 SNEGSKA (reference sequence). The germline V and J ends were trimmed by 5 bases and 5 bases, with 19 bases remaining between them. CDR3 length: 15 residues.

This chain joins TRBV7-9 and TRBJ2-7; no firm D call. There are 11 residues in the CDR3. Germline V gives CDR1 SEHNR, CDR2 FQNEAQ (reference sequence). V was shortened by 5 bases and J by 7 bases, with 9 bases between the two germline ends. The CDR3 DNA is TGTGCCAGCAGCCGCGCAGTTGAGCAGTACTTC. Its protein product is CASSRAVEQYF.

This clonotype has ten or more counts. This chain uses TRBV6-6 with TRBJ1-2, with D maybe TRBD1 (5 bases). From germline, CDR1 is MNHNY and CDR2 SVGAGI (reference sequence). The germline V and J ends were trimmed by 0 bases and 8 bases, with 10 bases remaining between them. The length of the CDR3 is 13 residues. The CDR3 protein is CASSYSGTGGYTF. Here the CDR3 DNA reads TGTGCCAGCAGTTACTCGGGAACAGGCGGCTACACCTTC.

The chain links TRBV29-1 to TRBJ2-7; 8 nucleotides line up with TRBD1. This CDR3 contains 12 residues. V trimming: 7 bases; J trimming: 3 bases; junction bases outside the gene matches: 5. Germline V lookup: CDR1 SQVTM, CDR2 ANQGSEA. The CDR3 reads CSAAGGNYEQYF. The CDR3 bases are TGCAGCGCCGCAGGGGGCAACTACGAGCAGTACTTC.

The chain employs TRBV15 and TRBJ2-1, with TRBD2 as a possible D gene (6 bases). The CDR3 totals 15 residues. Germline V gene sequence: CDR1 LNHNV, CDR2 YYDKDF (reference sequence). Between the trimmed V and J ends, which lost 1 base and 5 bases, there was a span of 12 bases. The CDR3 spells CATSRGGSGDNEQFF. CDR3 nucleotide sequence: TGTGCCACCAGCAGAGGCGGTAGCGGTGACAATGAGCAGTTCTTC.

With regard to this clonotype: This is likely a read error, given that the CDR3 carries no conserved phenylalanine or tryptophan at its end. CDR3 in DNA: TGTGCCAGCAGCCCCTCAGGACTACCCGTCTACGAGCAGTACTTA. Protein sequence: CASSPSGLPVYEQYL. V is TRBV7-2 and J is TRBJ2-7, with a possible D match to TRBD2 (6 bases). The CDR3 contains 15 residues. V lost 5 bases and J 3 bases, leaving 17 bases between the germline ends. Germline-derived CDR1 and CDR2 are SGHTA and FQGNSA.

The chain has TRBV12-3 or TRBV12-4 and TRBJ1-5; no firm D call. CDR3 size: 12 residues. Trimming took off 3 bases at V and 6 bases at J, with 6 bases between the two ends. The CDR3 reads CASSFKGQPQHF. The CDR3 nucleotides read TGTGCCAGCAGTTTCAAAGGTCAGCCCCAGCATTTT.

The chain employs TRBV28 and TRBJ1-6; the match to TRBD1 covers 7 bases. V trimming: 2 bases; J trimming: 6 bases; junction bases outside the gene matches: 4. The germline V gene encodes CDR1 MDHEN and CDR2 SYDVKM. The CDR3 is made up of 15 amino acids. The CDR3 region is CASSLRQGFNSPLHF. In nucleotides, the CDR3 is TGTGCCAGCAGTTTAAGACAGGGCTTTAATTCACCCCTCCACTTT.

The rearrangement joins TRBV20-1 to TRBJ1-5; tentative D call: TRBD1 (6 bases). Trimming took off 4 bases at V and 0 bases at J, with 7 bases between the two ends. This CDR3 is 13 amino acids long. The germline CDR1 and CDR2 sequences are DFQATT and SNEGSKA (reference sequence). The DNA of the CDR3 is TGCAGTGCTAAGGACAGTAGCAATCAGCCCCAGCATTTT. It codes for CSAKDSSNQPQHF.

V usage is TRBV7-9 and J usage is TRBJ2-3; unclear D gene. The CDR3 totals 13 residues. The germline gives CDR1 SEHNR, CDR2 FQNEAQ (reference sequence). V lost 2 bases and J lost 5, with 8 bases in between. CDR3 loop: CASSLIMRDTQYF. The CDR3 nucleotides are TGTGCCAGCAGCTTAATTATGAGAGATACGCAGTATTTT.

The sample holds many counts of this clonotype. A much larger clone differs from this one at a single base, so this may be a read error. The CDR3 DNA follows: TGCGCCAGCAGCTTGGCTGTCCAGGGACTTCAAGAGACCCAGTACTTC. As protein: CASSLAVQGLQETQYF. The V gene is TRBV5-1, the J gene TRBJ2-5, with a tentative D call TRBD2 (6 bases). CDR1 and CDR2 (germline): SGHRS, YFSETQ. V gave up 0 bases and J gave up 2 bases, with 14 bases separating them. The CDR3 loop spans 16 amino acids.

The V and J genes are TRBV6-5 and TRBJ2-7; D gene uncertain. The CDR3 has 14 amino acids. Trimming took 2 bases from V and 7 from J, leaving 15 bases between them. The germline V gene encodes CDR1 MNHEY and CDR2 SVGAGI. CDR3 region: CASSYGGQSSEQYF. The CDR3 DNA reads TGTGCCAGCAGTTACGGTGGTCAATCCAGTGAGCAGTACTTC.

This rearrangement joins TRBV6-6 to TRBJ1-5; 10 bases line up with TRBD1. V lost 7 bases, J lost 6 bases, and 12 bases stayed unmatched. Germline lookup yields CDR1 MNHNY and CDR2 SVGAGI (reference sequence). This CDR3 is 16 amino acids long. The CDR3 sequence is CASTSSGQGVSQPQHF. The DNA for the CDR3 is TGTGCCAGCACCTCTAGTGGACAGGGGGTAAGTCAGCCCCAGCATTTT.

This clonotype occurred many times. V gene TRBV7-9 combines with J gene TRBJ2-1, with TRBD1 matching 9 bases. The CDR3 is 16 residues long. J was trimmed by 8 bases and V by 5 bases; bases with no gene match: 13. Per germline, CDR1 SEHNR and CDR2 FQNEAQ (reference sequence). CDR3 amino acids: CASSRSGTGPGDEQFF. CDR3 DNA sequence: TGTGCCAGCAGCAGGTCCGGGACAGGGCCTGGCGATGAGCAGTTCTTC.

The rearrangement links TRBV12-3 or TRBV12-4 to TRBJ2-3, with a tentative D call TRBD1 (5 bases). This CDR3 has 14 amino acids. Trimming stripped 6 bases from V and 6 bases from J, with 16 bases between. Written as DNA, the CDR3 is TGTGCCAGCAGGGTCCAGGGCCTACCCGATACGCAGTATTTT. The encoded protein is CASRVQGLPDTQYF.

V is TRBV4-1 and J is TRBJ2-2; D ambiguous. V gave up 5 bases and J gave up 1 base, with 11 bases separating them. Germline values: CDR1 MGHRA, CDR2 YSYEKL. This CDR3 comprises 15 residues. The CDR3 loop is CASSSREENTGELFF. The CDR3 bases are TGCGCCAGCAGCTCGCGAGAGGAGAACACCGGGGAGCTGTTTTTT.

The V and J genes are TRBV3-1 and TRBJ2-7; a weak D match, TRBD2 (6 bases). The germline V and J ends were trimmed by 0 bases and 7 bases, with 16 bases remaining between them. CDR1 and CDR2 from the germline V gene are LGHDT and YNNKEL (reference sequence). The CDR3 covers 15 residues. CDR3 bases: TGTGCCAGCAGCCAAGATACGGGACTGTGGAATGAGCAGTACTTC. Protein sequence: CASSQDTGLWNEQYF.

The V and J genes are TRBV7-2 and TRBJ1-2; 8 bases map to TRBD1. The junction had 2 bases not matched to a gene; V was cut back by 0 bases and J by 8 bases. This CDR3 spans 13 amino acids. The V gene's germline CDR1 is SGHTA and CDR2 FQGNSA. The CDR3 reads CASSLATGGGYTF. CDR3 in DNA: TGTGCCAGCAGCTTAGCAACAGGGGGGGGCTACACCTTC.

This chain's CDR3 is CASSYSPGLAASTDTQYF. The CDR3 DNA reads as TGTGCCAGCAGTTACAGCCCGGGACTAGCGGCTAGCACAGATACGCAGTATTTT. The gene calls are TRBV6-2 or TRBV6-3 and TRBJ2-3, with 11 positions matching TRBD2. The length of the CDR3 is 18 residues. The V segment lost 2 bases and the J segment 0 bases; nucleotides outside the gene matches: 7. The V gene's germline CDR1 is MNHEY and CDR2 SVGEGT.

This chain connects TRBV20-1 to TRBJ1-1; 8 bases agree with TRBD1. This CDR3 region has 13 residues. Germline trimming cut 7 bases from V and 6 bases from J; bases unmatched to any gene: 10. Per the germline V gene, CDR1 is DFQATT and CDR2 is SNEGSKA (reference sequence). CDR3 residues: CSVEQGGLAEAFF. The CDR3 DNA reads as TGCAGTGTAGAACAGGGGGGTTTGGCTGAAGCTTTCTTT.

Ten or more counts support this clonotype. The chain joins TRBV20-1 to TRBJ2-7; no reliable D call. The CDR3 has 13 residues. The germline V gene encodes CDR1 DFQATT and CDR2 SNEGSKA (reference sequence). Trimming pared 6 bases from V and 6 bases from J, leaving 18 bases between. As DNA, the CDR3 is TGCAGTGCCCATCCCGGCCGAGTCGTCGAGCAGTACTTC. It specifies CSAHPGRVVEQYF.

This clonotype was found many times. This sequence joins TRBV12-3 or TRBV12-4 and TRBJ2-1, with TRBD2 identical over 9 bases. This CDR3 has 15 amino acids. With 4 bases clipped from V and 4 bases from J, the junction kept 5 bases outside the gene matches. CDR3 residues: CASSYSSGAYNEQFF. Written as DNA, the CDR3 is TGTGCCAGCAGTTACTCTAGCGGGGCGTACAATGAGCAGTTCTTC.

J is TRBJ1-2 and V is TRBV20-1; no clear D. Per germline, CDR1 DFQATT and CDR2 SNEGSKA (reference sequence). The CDR3 loop spans 14 amino acids. Trimming left V 6 bases short and J 4 bases short, with 18 bases between. CDR3 region: CSARTAGLGYGYTF. For the CDR3, the DNA is TGCAGTGCACGGACGGCCGGTCTCGGCTATGGCTACACCTTC.

This clonotype showed up just a few times. The gene calls are TRBV5-1 and TRBJ1-6; possibly TRBD1 for D (5 bases). Germline CDR1 reads SGHRS; CDR2 reads YFSETQ. CDR3 length equals 15 residues. Trimming cost V 0 bases and J 5 bases, with 9 bases left between them. The CDR3 loop is CASSLVGGHNSPLHF. The DNA for the CDR3 is TGCGCCAGCAGCTTGGTCGGGGGTCATAATTCACCCCTCCACTTT. The full variable domain, its missing parts supplied by reference TRBV5-1 and TRBJ1-6, is KAGVTQTPRYLIKTRGQQVTLSCSPISGHRSVSWYQQTPGQGLQFLFEYFSETQRNKGNFPGRFSGRQFSNSRSEMNVSTLELGDSALYLCASSLVGGHNSPLHFGNGTRLTVT.

There are a few counts of this clonotype. The J gene is TRBJ2-6, the V gene TRBV28; TRBD1 agrees at 8 bases. The CDR3 is made up of 16 amino acids. V lost 3 bases to trimming and J lost 0 bases; unmatched junction nucleotides: 1. The germline V gene encodes CDR1 MDHEN and CDR2 SYDVKM. The CDR3 loop reads CASSLGQVSGANVLTF. The DNA of the CDR3 is TGTGCCAGCAGTTTGGGACAGGTCTCTGGGGCCAACGTCCTGACTTTC.

V gene TRBV5-6 combines with J gene TRBJ2-5, with D perhaps given as TRBD1 or TRBD2 (5 bases each). Germline V gives CDR1 SGHDT, CDR2 YYEEEE. Trimming shortened V by 0 bases and J by 1 base, and 13 bases separated the two germline ends. The CDR3 has 16 residues. CDR3 loop: CASSLVSWGIQETQYF. DNA for the CDR3: TGTGCCAGCAGCTTGGTCTCGTGGGGGATCCAAGAGACCCAGTACTTC.

This clonotype was counted once. The chain joins TRBV7-2 to TRBJ2-7; TRBD1 matches at 10 bases. CDR1 SGHTA and CDR2 FQGNSA come from the germline V gene. Trimming removed 0 bases from V and 12 bases from J; junction bases left unmatched: 8. CDR3 length: 14 amino acids. The CDR3 DNA sequence: TGTGCCAGCAGCTTAGCGGGACAGGGGCGTCGCGGGTACTTC. Its protein product is CASSLAGQGRRGYF. Supplemented by reference TRBV7-2 and TRBJ2-7, the full variable domain reads GAGVSQSPSNKVTEKGKDVELRCDPISGHTALYWYRQSLGQGLEFLIYFQGNSAPDKSGLPSDRFSAERTGGSVSTLTIQRTQQEDSAVYLCASSLAGQGRRGYFGPGTRLTVT.

CDR3 in DNA: TGTGCCAGCAGATTTGTCGCAGGTGGTGGCTACACCTTC. This encodes CASRFVAGGGYTF. This chain uses TRBV6-1 with TRBJ1-2, with unresolved D. CDR1 and CDR2 (germline): MNHNS, SASEGT. The CDR3 is 13 amino acids. V was cut by 6 bases and J by 7 bases, with 15 bases left in between.

This clonotype is a singleton in its sample. The gene calls are TRBV5-1 and TRBJ1-2; D not resolved. CDR1 is SGHRS and CDR2 is YFSETQ in the germline V gene. The CDR3 consists of 17 residues. Trimming left V 2 bases short and J 0 bases short, with 17 bases between. For the CDR3, the DNA is TGCGCCAGCAGCTTCTCACTTGGACGGGGAGCTAACTATGGCTACACCTTC. It translates to CASSFSLGRGANYGYTF.

In DNA form, the CDR3 reads TGTGCCAGCAGTAAATCCCAGGGAGGTCAGCCCCAGCATTTT. Translated, it gives CASSKSQGGQPQHF. The chain combines TRBV6-2 or TRBV6-3 with TRBJ1-5; a weak D match, TRBD1 (5 bases). There are 14 residues in the CDR3. CDR1 and CDR2 from the germline V gene are MNHEY and SVGEGT. V was trimmed by 5 bases and J by 6 bases, leaving 14 bases between them.

This clonotype came up a few times. The rearrangement joins TRBV7-2 to TRBJ2-6, with D possibly matching TRBD1 (6 bases). The CDR3 length is 14 residues. Germline loops: CDR1 SGHTA, CDR2 FQGNSA. The V end was cut by 5 bases, the J end by 4 bases, with 9 bases between. In DNA form, the CDR3 reads TGTGCCAGCAGCCAGGGGTTGGGGGCCAACGTCCTGACTTTC. It encodes CASSQGLGANVLTF.

This clonotype has at least ten counts. This rearrangement joins TRBV5-4 to TRBJ2-7, with TRBD2 matching 8 bases. The germline V gene has CDR1 SGHNT and CDR2 YYREEE (reference sequence). With 3 bases clipped from V and 3 bases from J, the junction kept 8 bases outside the gene matches. The CDR3 covers 15 residues. CDR3 sequence: CASSSPGLGDYEQYF. The CDR3 DNA follows: TGTGCCAGCAGCTCGCCGGGACTAGGTGACTACGAGCAGTACTTC.